These 17 T cell receptor beta chains originate from one sample sequenced in a study of CD8 T cells in ankylosing spondylitis. TCRdb reanalysed the 5' RACE reads using MiXCR and keeps one entry per CDR3 protein. Counted here are a few hundred thousand distinct CDR3 sequences, roughly 11% occurring once; the ten biggest clones make up roughly 9.2%. Specimen: blood, either unsorted or a sorted T cell fraction (not recorded which). The receptors were sampled from a female donor with ankylosing spondylitis or in good health (not recorded which).

A few counts support this clonotype. This chain links TRBV11-2 with TRBJ2-7; D remains ambiguous. Germline V gives CDR1 SGHAT, CDR2 FQNNGV. This CDR3 contains 13 residues. Trimming took 3 bases from V and 6 from J, leaving 12 bases between them. In DNA, the CDR3 is TGTGCCAGCAGCTTTAGACTCCCGCTCGAGCAGTACTTC. It encodes CASSFRLPLEQYF.

The chain joins TRBV5-6 to TRBJ1-1, with a tentative D call TRBD1 (6 bases). Germline loops: CDR1 SGHDT, CDR2 YYEEEE. The CDR3 is made up of 14 amino acids. Trimming pared 4 bases from V and 3 bases from J, leaving 13 bases between. This chain's CDR3 is CASSQGTRYTEAFF. The CDR3 nucleotides read TGTGCCAGCAGCCAGGGGACGCGATACACTGAAGCTTTCTTT.

This clonotype was counted many times. The chain carries TRBV3-1 and TRBJ2-3; D not resolved. Trimming shortened V by 3 bases and J by 2 bases, and 12 bases separated the two germline ends. Germline lookup yields CDR1 LGHDT and CDR2 YNNKEL (reference sequence). The CDR3 extends over 15 amino acids. As DNA, the CDR3 is TGTGCCAGCAGCCACCGGACCGTATTCACAGATACGCAGTATTTT. Protein: CASSHRTVFTDTQYF.

This clonotype was counted at least ten times. The chain recombines TRBV10-3 with TRBJ1-2; 10 bases fit TRBD1. Losses at the gene ends were 10 bases for V and 5 bases for J; bases not matched to a gene: 4. Germline loops: CDR1 ENHRY, CDR2 SYGVKD. The CDR3 is 12 residues long. CDR3 protein: CATGGQGYGYTF. CDR3 bases: TGTGCCACCGGGGGACAGGGGTATGGCTACACCTTC.

This sequence joins TRBV28 and TRBJ2-1, with D hard to call. Trimming stripped 8 bases from V and 5 bases from J, with 10 bases between. The CDR3 is made up of 12 amino acids. Germline V gene data show CDR1 as MDHEN and CDR2 as SYDVKM. CDR3 sequence: CASRTPNNEQFF. The CDR3 bases are TGTGCCAGCCGGACCCCTAACAATGAGCAGTTCTTC.

This clonotype was detected many times. This chain links TRBV20-1 with TRBJ1-5; D is unclear. Trimming pared 0 bases from V and 7 bases from J, leaving 7 bases between. Germline lookup yields CDR1 DFQATT and CDR2 SNEGSKA (reference sequence). This CDR3 spans 12 amino acids. CDR3 residues: CSARDSPQPQHF. DNA of the CDR3: TGCAGTGCTAGAGACAGCCCCCAGCCCCAGCATTTT.

The V call is TRBV19, the J call TRBJ1-5; D is undetermined. Germline loops: CDR1 LNHDA, CDR2 SQIVND (reference sequence). This CDR3 spans 14 amino acids. V lost 4 bases to trimming and J lost 2 bases, with 9 bases between them. This CDR3 reads CASSTTRGNQPQHF. The DNA of the CDR3 is TGTGCCAGTAGTACCACACGGGGCAATCAGCCCCAGCATTTT.

Ten or more counts support this clonotype. The CDR3 DNA sequence: TGTGCCAGCAGTCAGGGGACTGAAGCTTTCTTT. As protein: CASSQGTEAFF. The rearrangement joins TRBV12-3 or TRBV12-4 to TRBJ1-1; D perhaps matches TRBD1 (6 bases). This CDR3 is built from 11 residues. V was shortened by 5 bases and J by 5 bases, with 6 bases between the two germline ends.

This clonotype was detected ten times or more. The chain employs TRBV5-1 and TRBJ2-1; 10 nucleotides agree with TRBD2. The CDR3 consists of 16 residues. From germline, CDR1 is SGHRS and CDR2 YFSETQ. V was pared by 3 bases and J by 4 bases, with 7 bases of the junction left unmatched. The CDR3 DNA follows: TGCGCCAGCAGCTGGAACCTAGCGGGGGCGTACAATGAGCAGTTCTTC. This sequence encodes CASSWNLAGAYNEQFF.

This clonotype was found many times. The rearrangement uses TRBV2 and TRBJ1-1; no reliable D call. The length of the CDR3 is 11 residues. V was shortened by 7 bases and J by 7 bases, with 10 bases between the two germline ends. The V gene's germline CDR1 is SNHLY and CDR2 FYNNEI. CDR3 bases: TGTGCCAGCATCCCAGGAAATGAAGCTTTCTTT. Residues: CASIPGNEAFF.

There are a few counts of this clonotype. The CDR3: CSARNPRTGGTGELFF. The CDR3 DNA is TGCAGTGCTAGAAATCCTAGGACAGGGGGGACCGGGGAGCTGTTTTTT. V usage is TRBV20-1 and J usage is TRBJ2-2; 10 nucleotides align to TRBD1. Trimming took 2 bases from V and 5 from J; bases not matched to a gene: 8. Germline V CDR1 and CDR2: DFQATT, SNEGSKA (reference sequence). The CDR3 loop spans 16 amino acids.

A few counts support this clonotype. The chain joins TRBV7-2 to TRBJ1-2; D unclear. CDR3 length: 13 residues. From germline, CDR1 is SGHTA and CDR2 FQGNSA. The germline V and J ends were trimmed by 7 bases and 7 bases, with 16 bases remaining between them. Written as DNA, the CDR3 is TGTGCCAGCACATGGCGGAGCCAACGTGGCTACACCTTC. Protein: CASTWRSQRGYTF.

There are many counts of this clonotype. V usage is TRBV5-1 and J usage is TRBJ1-1; TRBD1 might be the D (5 bases). The CDR3 runs 15 residues. Germline V gene lookup returns CDR1 SGHRS and CDR2 YFSETQ. The V end lost 0 bases, the J end lost 2 bases, and 11 bases lay between the germline ends. CDR3 region: CASSLGGEANTEAFF. The CDR3 DNA reads as TGCGCCAGCAGCTTGGGAGGGGAGGCAAACACTGAAGCTTTCTTT.

This clonotype was seen repeatedly, ten times or more. V usage is TRBV12-3 or TRBV12-4 and J usage is TRBJ2-2, with D tentatively TRBD2 (6 bases). The CDR3 totals 16 residues. V lost 5 bases and J 4 bases, leaving 17 bases between the germline ends. CDR3 nucleotide sequence: TGTGCCAGCAGTCGGTATAGCGGACTGGGCACCGGGGAGCTGTTTTTT. Protein sequence: CASSRYSGLGTGELFF.

This clonotype was recorded at least ten times. This chain joins TRBV18 and TRBJ1-5, with 7 bases that match TRBD1. The germline V gene encodes CDR1 KGHSH and CDR2 LQKENI. The CDR3 length is 15 residues. V trimming: 0 bases; J trimming: 2 bases; junction bases outside the gene matches: 1. CDR3 bases: TGTGCCAGCTCACCACCCGGACAGGGCAATCAGCCCCAGCATTTT. It is translated as CASSPPGQGNQPQHF.

This clonotype appeared many times. This sequence joins TRBV29-1 and TRBJ1-1; D may be TRBD1 (5 bases). Deletions cut 3 bases from V and 0 bases from J, with 11 bases between. In germline, CDR1 is SQVTM, CDR2 ANQGSEA. The CDR3 extends over 14 amino acids. CDR3 amino acids: CSVDRDGMNTEAFF. CDR3 bases: TGCAGCGTTGACAGGGATGGTATGAACACTGAAGCTTTCTTT.

This clonotype was recorded at least ten times. The chain has TRBV7-2 and TRBJ2-4; 8 bases match TRBD2. CDR1 SGHTA and CDR2 FQGNSA come from the germline V gene. This CDR3 contains 12 residues. The V and J ends lost 2 bases and 13 bases, in that order; junction bases with no gene match: 4. The DNA of the CDR3 is TGTGCCAGCAGCTTACTAGCGGGTATACAGTACTTC. Its protein product is CASSLLAGIQYF. Filled out from reference TRBV7-2 and TRBJ2-4, the complete variable domain reads GAGVSQSPSNKVTEKGKDVELRCDPISGHTALYWYRQSLGQGLEFLIYFQGNSAPDKSGLPSDRFSAERTGGSVSTLTIQRTQQEDSAVYLCASSLLAGIQYFGAGTRLSVL.